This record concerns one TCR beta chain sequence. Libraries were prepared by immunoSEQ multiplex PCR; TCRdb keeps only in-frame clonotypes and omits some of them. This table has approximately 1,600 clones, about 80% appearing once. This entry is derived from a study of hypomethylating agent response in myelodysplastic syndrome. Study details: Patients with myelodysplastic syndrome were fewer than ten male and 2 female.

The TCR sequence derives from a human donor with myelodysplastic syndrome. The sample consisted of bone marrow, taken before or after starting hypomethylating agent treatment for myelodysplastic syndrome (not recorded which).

The CDR3 coding sequence is TGTGCCAGTAGTATCAAGGGGGCCTATGGCTACACCTTC. It specifies CASSIKGAYGYTF. This chain connects TRBV19 to TRBJ1-2; 7 bases agree with TRBD1. The germline gives CDR1 LNHDA, CDR2 SQIVND (reference sequence). V shed 3 bases, J shed 4 bases, and the junction held 2 bases outside the gene matches. CDR3 length equals 13 residues.